This T cell receptor (beta chain) derives from a study of cytomegalovirus exposure and HLA in healthy donors. In its sample, this clone was seen a few times. What it recognizes is unknown. The study ran its PCR with 60 Vbeta and 13 Jbeta primers. TCRdb keeps only in-frame clones here, not all; method: immunoSEQ multiplex PCR. This table holds some 190,000 clones, roughly three quarters found once. General study points: Altogether, around 160 TCR beta chains were recorded as cytomegalovirus-associated.

This CDR3 region has 16 residues. The germline CDR1 and CDR2 sequences are LGHNA and YSLEER. Deletions cut 1 base from V and 0 bases from J, with 10 bases between. Sample: PBMCs. The chain joins TRBV4-3 to TRBJ1-3, with a weak D call TRBD1 (5 bases). The sequence came from a woman in her 30s in good health and CMV-seropositive. CDR3 protein: CASSQGSTASGNTIYF. CDR3 sequence (DNA): TGCGCCAGCAGCCAAGGGTCGACAGCCTCTGGAAACACCATATATTTT.